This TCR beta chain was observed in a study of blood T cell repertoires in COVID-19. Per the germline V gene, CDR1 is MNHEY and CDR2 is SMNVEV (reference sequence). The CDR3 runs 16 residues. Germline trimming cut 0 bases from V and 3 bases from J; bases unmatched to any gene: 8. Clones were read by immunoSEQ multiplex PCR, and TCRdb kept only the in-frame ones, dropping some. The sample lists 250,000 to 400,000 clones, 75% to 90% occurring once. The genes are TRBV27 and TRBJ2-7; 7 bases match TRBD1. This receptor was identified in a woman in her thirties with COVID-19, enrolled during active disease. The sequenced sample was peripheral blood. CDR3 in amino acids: CASSLSGTVRFYEQYF. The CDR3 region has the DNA TGTGCCAGCAGTTTATCAGGGACAGTGAGGTTCTACGAGCAGTACTTC.